The clone carrying this T cell receptor (beta chain) turned up a few times. This entry comes from a study of low-dose radiotherapy and immunotherapy resistance in tumors. Study context: Cohort 1 got 0.5 Gy per fraction every 2 weeks, 6.5 Gy in total. The schedule for Cohort 2 used 1 Gy per fraction every two weeks, which added up to 13 Gy over 26 weeks. On an every-two-weeks schedule, patients received intravenous nivolumab 240 mg, along with ipilimumab 1 mg/kg every six weeks.

Noted time point: before trial treatment. Germline CDR1 is SGDLS and CDR2 is YYNGEE. CDR3 length equals 16 residues. J lost 6 bases, V lost 4 bases, and 7 bases had no gene match. Both TCRalpha and TCRbeta chains were reverse transcribed with V-gene-specific primers. Amplification, which lasted around 20 PCR cycles, used a constant-region primer and V-primer adapter to amplify TCRs. TCRdb reanalysed the reads using MiXCR and keeps one entry per CDR3 protein. The sample carries roughly 39,000 distinct CDR3 sequences, 31% recorded once. V usage is TRBV9 and J usage is TRBJ2-1; the match to TRBD2 covers 13 bases. The sample was PBMCs, taken before treatment. The origin of this receptor is a male donor with gallbladder cancer. The CDR3 sequence: CASSLRTSGSGNEQFF. CDR3 DNA sequence: TGTGCCAGCAGCCTCAGGACTAGCGGGAGCGGCAATGAGCAGTTCTTC.